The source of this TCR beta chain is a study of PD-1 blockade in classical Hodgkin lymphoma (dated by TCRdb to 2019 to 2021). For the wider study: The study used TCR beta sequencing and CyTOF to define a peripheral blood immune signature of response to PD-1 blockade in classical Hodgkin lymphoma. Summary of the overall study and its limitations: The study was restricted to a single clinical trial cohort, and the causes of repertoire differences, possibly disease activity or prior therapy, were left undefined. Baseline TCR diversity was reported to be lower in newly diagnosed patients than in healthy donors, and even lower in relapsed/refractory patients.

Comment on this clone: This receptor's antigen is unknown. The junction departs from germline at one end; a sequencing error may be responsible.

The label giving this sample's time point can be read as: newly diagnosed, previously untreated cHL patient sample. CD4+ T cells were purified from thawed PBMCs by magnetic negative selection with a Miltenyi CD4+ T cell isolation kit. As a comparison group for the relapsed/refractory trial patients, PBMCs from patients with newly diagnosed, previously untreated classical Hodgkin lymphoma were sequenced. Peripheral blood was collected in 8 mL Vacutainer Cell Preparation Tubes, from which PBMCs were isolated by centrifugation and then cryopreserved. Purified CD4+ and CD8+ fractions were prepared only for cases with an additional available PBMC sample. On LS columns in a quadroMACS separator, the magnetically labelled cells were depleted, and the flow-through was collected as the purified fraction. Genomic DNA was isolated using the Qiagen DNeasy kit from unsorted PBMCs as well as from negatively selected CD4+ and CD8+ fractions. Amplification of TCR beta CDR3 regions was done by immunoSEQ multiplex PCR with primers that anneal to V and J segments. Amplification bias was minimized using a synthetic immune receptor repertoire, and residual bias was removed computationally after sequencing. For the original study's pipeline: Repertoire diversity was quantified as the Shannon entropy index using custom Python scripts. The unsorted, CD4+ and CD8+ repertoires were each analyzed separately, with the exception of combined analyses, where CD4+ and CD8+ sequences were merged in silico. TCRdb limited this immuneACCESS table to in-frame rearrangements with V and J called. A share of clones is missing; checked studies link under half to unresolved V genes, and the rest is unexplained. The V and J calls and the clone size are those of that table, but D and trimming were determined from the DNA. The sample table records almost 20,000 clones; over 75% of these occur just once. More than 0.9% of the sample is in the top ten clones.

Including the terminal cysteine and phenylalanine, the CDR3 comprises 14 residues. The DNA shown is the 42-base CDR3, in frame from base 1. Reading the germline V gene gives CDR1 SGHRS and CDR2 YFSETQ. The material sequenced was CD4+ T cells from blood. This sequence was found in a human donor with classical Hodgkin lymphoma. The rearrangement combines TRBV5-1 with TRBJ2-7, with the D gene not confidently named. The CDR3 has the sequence CASSLEVSSYERYF. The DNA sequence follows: TGCGCCAGCAGCTTGGAGGTATCCTCCTACGAGCGGTACTTC.